The 22 T cell receptor beta chains presented below share a single source sample, sequenced in a study of CD8 T cells in Susac syndrome (dated by TCRdb to between 2018 and 2021). Library prep was done by the immunoSEQ multiplex PCR assay. RNA was extracted using the RNeasy kit, and roughly 0.5 to 1 microgram was reverse transcribed with random hexamers. The public reads were quality trimmed at Q25 with fastp and then assembled into clones with MiXCR by TCRdb, keeping productive beta chains. Rows with a matching CDR3 protein are joined into one entry that keeps the most common DNA and genes. The sample table shows 150,000 to 200,000 distinct CDR3 sequences, and around 94% are seen once. The ten largest clones take up roughly 0.15% of the sample. Sample: CD4+ T cells from PBMCs. These receptor sequences come from a human donor in good health.

The V gene is TRBV3-1, the J gene TRBJ1-1; weak D call: TRBD1 (5 bases). Between the trimmed V and J ends, which lost 1 base and 4 bases, there was a span of 16 bases. Germline CDR1 is LGHDT and CDR2 is YNNKEL (reference sequence). CDR3 length: 16 residues. CDR3 region: CASSQVLSGRGTEAFF. As DNA, the CDR3 is TGTGCCAGCAGCCAAGTTCTATCAGGGCGCGGCACTGAAGCTTTCTTT.

The chain couples TRBV20-1 to TRBJ2-7, with TRBD1 identical over 8 bases. This CDR3 contains 16 residues. CDR1 is DFQATT and CDR2 is SNEGSKA in the germline V gene (reference sequence). V trimming: 1 base; J trimming: 1 base; junction bases outside the gene matches: 9. CDR3 residues: CSARVLGQGESYEQYF. CDR3 bases: TGCAGTGCTAGAGTCTTAGGACAGGGAGAGTCCTACGAGCAGTACTTC.

This rearrangement joins TRBV11-1 to TRBJ2-3; D call uncertain. Germline CDR1 SGHAT, CDR2 FQDESV (reference sequence). The CDR3 totals 13 residues. Between the trimmed V and J ends, which lost 8 bases and 8 bases, there was a span of 17 bases. CDR3 nucleotides: TGTGCCAGCCAGGCAGCACTCGCGACTACGCAGTATTTT. As protein: CASQAALATTQYF.

The chain combines TRBV6-2 or TRBV6-3 with TRBJ1-1, with D uncertain. Germline CDR1 is MNHEY and CDR2 is SVGEGT. This CDR3 region has 11 residues. V dropped 4 bases and J dropped 10 bases, with 10 bases sitting between them. The CDR3 loop reads CASSSRGRAFF. The DNA of the CDR3 is TGTGCCAGCAGTTCGAGAGGTCGAGCTTTCTTT.

V usage is TRBV6-5 and J usage is TRBJ2-3; TRBD1 matches at 7 bases. The V gene's germline CDR1 is MNHEY and CDR2 SVGAGI. The CDR3 has 14 amino acids. J lost 3 bases, V lost 6 bases, and 6 bases had no gene match. This CDR3 reads CASRLTGETDTQYF. CDR3 nucleotide sequence: TGTGCCAGCAGGTTAACAGGGGAGACAGATACGCAGTATTTT.

This clonotype was picked up one time. The CDR3 nucleotides are TGTGCCAGCAGCACAGAACCGAACAGGGATACGCAGTATTTT. Amino acid sequence: CASSTEPNRDTQYF. The J gene is TRBJ2-3, the V gene TRBV3-1; possible D gene TRBD1, 5 bases. The CDR3 extends over 14 amino acids. The germline V gene encodes CDR1 LGHDT and CDR2 YNNKEL (reference sequence). V was trimmed by 5 bases and J by 6 bases, leaving 15 bases between them.

This clonotype came up once. The rearrangement joins TRBV3-1 to TRBJ2-3; 9 positions agree with TRBD1. This CDR3 comprises 13 residues. CDR1 LGHDT and CDR2 YNNKEL come from the germline V gene (reference sequence). The trim removed 5 bases at V and 11 bases at J, leaving 8 bases unmatched. CDR3 amino acids: CASSKTPGQGQYF. The DNA for the CDR3 is TGTGCCAGCAGCAAGACTCCGGGACAGGGGCAGTATTTT.

CDR3 nucleotide sequence: TGTGCCAGCACCCGAGGGGGACAGGGGGCCGAGACCCAGTACTTC. Translating gives CASTRGGQGAETQYF. V gene TRBV9 combines with J gene TRBJ2-5; 12 bases line up with TRBD1. Germline V lookup: CDR1 SGDLS, CDR2 YYNGEE. J lost 5 bases, V lost 6 bases, and 8 bases had no gene match. The CDR3 sequence is 15 residues long.

The genes are TRBV3-1 and TRBJ2-3, with no clear D. Trimming stripped 6 bases from V and 3 bases from J, with 13 bases between. This CDR3 spans 14 amino acids. Germline V CDR1 and CDR2: LGHDT, YNNKEL (reference sequence). The CDR3 coding sequence is TGTGCCAGCAGACCTACTCCTGCGACAGATACGCAGTATTTT. It is translated as CASRPTPATDTQYF.

The chain joins TRBV7-9 to TRBJ2-5; D is possibly TRBD1 or TRBD2 (5 bases each). Germline lookup yields CDR1 SEHNR and CDR2 FQNEAQ (reference sequence). This CDR3 comprises 13 residues. The ends were cut back, 4 bases at V and 4 bases at J, with 10 bases in the middle. The CDR3 protein is CASSWGIVETQYF. In DNA, the CDR3 is TGTGCCAGCAGCTGGGGGATCGTAGAGACCCAGTACTTC.

V and J are TRBV29-1 and TRBJ1-1; D unresolved. V was trimmed by 4 bases and J by 5 bases, leaving 14 bases between them. The CDR3 extends over 13 amino acids. Germline loops: CDR1 SQVTM, CDR2 ANQGSEA. Here the CDR3 reads CSVVKRFDTEAFF. The CDR3 region has the DNA TGCAGCGTTGTTAAGAGGTTTGATACTGAAGCTTTCTTT.

The CDR3 DNA follows: TGTGCCAGCAGCAGAGGACTAGCGGGGGACCAACGCCCCTACGAGCAGTACTTC. It yields the protein CASSRGLAGDQRPYEQYF. The rearrangement joins TRBV9 to TRBJ2-7; 13 bases are shared with TRBD2. The J segment lost 2 bases and the V segment lost 4 bases, leaving 12 bases of the junction unmatched. Germline V gene sequence: CDR1 SGDLS, CDR2 YYNGEE. This CDR3 is built from 18 residues.

The chain is built from TRBV20-1 and TRBJ1-2, with D maybe TRBD1 (5 bases). V shed 5 bases and J shed 4 bases, with 17 bases lying between them. The CDR3 spans 14 residues. Germline V gene lookup returns CDR1 DFQATT and CDR2 SNEGSKA (reference sequence). The CDR3 DNA reads as TGCAGTGCTTCTCCGGCGGGACGGAGCTATGGCTACACCTTC. It yields the protein CSASPAGRSYGYTF.

Only one count was recorded for this clonotype. The rearrangement uses TRBV5-1 and TRBJ2-7; unclear D gene. Germline loops: CDR1 SGHRS, CDR2 YFSETQ. This CDR3 is built from 12 residues. Trimming removed 4 bases from V and 4 bases from J, with 9 bases in between. The CDR3 loop reads CASSAATYEQYF. CDR3 nucleotide sequence: TGCGCCAGCAGCGCGGCGACTTACGAGCAGTACTTC.

The V call is TRBV20-1, the J call TRBJ2-3; 10 bases map to TRBD2. The germline CDR1 and CDR2 sequences are DFQATT and SNEGSKA (reference sequence). This CDR3 spans 15 amino acids. The trim removed 5 bases at V and 0 bases at J, leaving 5 bases unmatched. CDR3: CSAAGTSDSTDTQYF. CDR3 DNA sequence: TGCAGTGCTGCGGGGACTAGCGATAGCACAGATACGCAGTATTTT.

The chain links TRBV20-1 to TRBJ2-1; D not resolved. V shed 1 base and J shed 5 bases, with 12 bases lying between them. The CDR3 loop spans 14 amino acids. Per the germline V gene, CDR1 is DFQATT and CDR2 is SNEGSKA (reference sequence). CDR3 loop: CSARVLGGHNEQFF. The DNA of the CDR3 is TGCAGTGCTAGAGTTCTGGGCGGACACAATGAGCAGTTCTTC.

V is TRBV3-1 and J is TRBJ1-4; 9 positions agree with TRBD1. CDR1 and CDR2 (germline): LGHDT, YNNKEL (reference sequence). CDR3 size: 14 residues. Unmatched junction bases numbered 6, after V lost 5 bases and J lost 8 bases. The CDR3 region is CASSSRQGGEKLFF. DNA for the CDR3: TGTGCCAGCAGCTCAAGACAGGGGGGCGAAAAACTGTTTTTT. The full variable domain, its missing parts supplied by reference TRBV3-1 and TRBJ1-4, is DTAVSQTPKYLVTQMGNDKSIKCEQNLGHDTMYWYKQDSKKFLKIMFSYNNKELIINETVPNRFSPKSPDKAHLNLHINSLELGDSAVYFCASSSRQGGEKLFFGSGTQLSVL.

This clonotype was seen a single time. The DNA of the CDR3 is TGTGCCAGTATGGGGGGGTCTAGGCATGGCTACACCTTC. This codes for CASMGGSRHGYTF. V usage is TRBV19 and J usage is TRBJ1-2; tentative D call: TRBD1 (5 bases). CDR3 size: 13 residues. Looked up from germline, CDR1 is LNHDA and CDR2 is SQIVND (reference sequence). V gave up 7 bases and J gave up 6 bases, with 15 bases separating them.

The rearrangement joins TRBV5-6 to TRBJ1-5; D is unresolved. Per the germline V gene, CDR1 is SGHDT and CDR2 is YYEEEE. Deletions cut 0 bases from V and 2 bases from J, with 9 bases between. The CDR3 is 15 residues long. CDR3 sequence (DNA): TGTGCCAGCAGCTTGGAAGGGAGGGGCAATCAGCCCCAGCATTTT. As protein: CASSLEGRGNQPQHF.

The chain uses TRBV30 and TRBJ1-2, with D perhaps matching TRBD1 (5 bases). The CDR3 loop spans 12 amino acids. V was pared by 0 bases and J by 11 bases, with 13 bases between. The germline CDR1 and CDR2 sequences are GTSNPN and SVGIG (reference sequence). The CDR3 DNA follows: TGTGCCTGGAGTGTAACAACAGGCGCGTACACCTTC. It specifies CAWSVTTGAYTF.

The chain has TRBV7-3 and TRBJ2-3, with 10 bases that match TRBD2. With 1 base clipped from V and 3 bases from J, the junction kept 10 bases outside the gene matches. This CDR3 spans 18 amino acids. Germline V CDR1 and CDR2: SGHTA, FQGTGA. CDR3 coding DNA: TGTGCCAGCAGCTTAAGGGCGCTAGCGGGGGCCCCTACAGATACGCAGTATTTT. As protein: CASSLRALAGAPTDTQYF.

This chain connects TRBV7-2 to TRBJ2-2; 9 nucleotides align to TRBD1. Losses at the gene ends were 5 bases for V and 4 bases for J; bases not matched to a gene: 8. CDR1 and CDR2 from the germline V gene are SGHTA and FQGNSA. CDR3 size: 16 residues. CDR3 bases: TGTGCCAGCAGCCCAGGGGGACAGGGCCCCACCGGGGAGCTGTTTTTT. Protein product: CASSPGGQGPTGELFF. The entire variable domain, with the rest obtained from reference TRBV7-2 and TRBJ2-2, is as follows: GAGVSQSPSNKVTEKGKDVELRCDPISGHTALYWYRQSLGQGLEFLIYFQGNSAPDKSGLPSDRFSAERTGGSVSTLTIQRTQQEDSAVYLCASSPGGQGPTGELFFGEGSRLTVL.